Listed below are T cell receptor beta chains from one sample, sequenced in a study of glioma-infiltrating T cells after dendritic cell vaccination. Clones were read by immunoSEQ multiplex PCR, and TCRdb kept only the in-frame ones, dropping some. This table holds some 70,000 clones, 80% to 85% found once. This specimen was blood, taken before dendritic cell vaccination. Receptor source: a human donor with glioblastoma. Both conserved end residues are part of each CDR3. A D gene is named only where the DNA matches it firmly. Expanded clones get a size class; other rows say once, few or many, or leave the size out.

>-|16|TRBJ2-3|TRBV5-1|TRBD2
CASSLAAGALTDTQYF
TGCGCCAGCAGCTTGGCAGCGGGGGCTCTCACAGATACGCAGTATTTT
>few|13|TRBJ1-5|TRBV7-9|-
CASSRTGNQPQHF
TGTGCCAGCAGCCGGACAGGCAATCAGCCCCAGCATTTT
>-|16|TRBJ1-1|TRBV11-2|TRBD1
CASSSGGQKKNTEAFF
TGTGCCAGCAGCTCAGGGGGACAGAAAAAGAACACTGAAGCTTTCTTT
>few|14|TRBJ2-5|TRBV28|-
CASSQGPNRETQYF
TGTGCCAGCAGCCAGGGCCCAAACAGGGAGACCCAGTACTTC
>-|14|TRBJ2-7|TRBV7-9|-
CASSYRVSSYEQYF
TGTGCCAGCAGTTACAGAGTTTCCTCCTACGAGCAGTACTTC
>-|15|TRBJ1-5|TRBV2|-
CASSRDSNSNQPQHF
TGTGCCAGCAGTCGCGACAGTAATAGCAATCAGCCCCAGCATTTT
>-|16|TRBJ1-4|TRBV15|-
CATSSVEGIANEKLFF
TGTGCCACCAGCAGCGTGGAGGGGATTGCTAATGAAAAACTGTTTTTT
>-|13|TRBJ1-5|TRBV19|-
CASSLGQSQPQHF
TGTGCCAGTAGTTTAGGACAGTCCCAGCCCCAGCATTTT
>-|15|TRBJ2-7|TRBV30|-
CAWSPPRRELIEQYF
TGTGCCTGGAGTCCCCCGAGGAGGGAATTAATCGAGCAGTACTTC
>once|16|TRBJ2-6|TRBV5-1|-
CASSFSVISGANVLTF
TGCGCCAGCAGCTTCTCGGTGATCTCTGGGGCCAACGTCCTGACTTTC
>-|14|TRBJ1-5|TRBV30|-
CAWSVAPGDQPQHF
TGTGCCTGGAGTGTTGCCCCGGGGGATCAGCCCCAGCATTTT
>once|13|TRBJ2-7|TRBV10-1|-
CASSPLFSGEQYF
TGCGCCAGCAGCCCACTCTTTTCGGGGGAGCAGTACTTC
>-|15|TRBJ1-5|TRBV27|-
CASSLKPGSNQPQHF
TGTGCCAGCAGCCTTAAACCGGGGAGCAATCAGCCCCAGCATTTT
>once|15|TRBJ2-1|TRBV5-1|TRBD1
CASTLSGQIYNEQFF
TGCGCCAGCACCCTATCGGGACAGATATACAATGAGCAGTTCTTC
>-|14|TRBJ1-2|TRBV18|-
CASSPPGGFYGYTF
TGTGCCAGCTCACCACCTGGCGGTTTCTATGGCTACACCTTC
>-|14|TRBJ2-7|TRBV23-1|TRBD2
CASSLTSGAKEQYF
TGCGCCAGCAGTCTGACTAGCGGGGCGAAAGAGCAGTACTTC
>-|14|TRBJ2-1|TRBV10-1|-
CASSQEVSYNEQFF
TGCGCCAGCTCCCAGGAGGTCTCCTACAATGAGCAGTTCTTC
>-|15|TRBJ1-5|TRBV7-2|-
CASSLDWGGGQPQHF
TGTGCCAGCAGCTTAGATTGGGGGGGCGGTCAGCCCCAGCATTTT
>-|14|TRBJ1-1|TRBV7-9|-
CASSLPHVNTEAFF
TGTGCCAGCAGCTTACCACACGTGAACACTGAAGCTTTCTTT
>-|15|TRBJ1-3|TRBV6-1|-
CASIPTFERVNTIYF
TGTGCCAGCATCCCCACCTTCGAGAGGGTAAACACCATATATTTT
>few|13|TRBJ2-7|TRBV2|-
CASSVGGPYEQYF
TGTGCCAGCAGTGTGGGGGGACCGTACGAGCAGTACTTC
>-|19|TRBJ2-7|TRBV7-8|TRBD2
CASSLVKLRGGASVHEQYF
TGTGCCAGCAGCTTAGTTAAATTACGCGGGGGGGCCTCGGTCCACGAGCAGTACTTC
>-|15|TRBJ2-2|TRBV6-1|TRBD2
CASSGTRGGTGELFF
TGTGCCAGCAGCGGGACGCGGGGGGGGACCGGGGAGCTGTTTTTT
>once|15|TRBJ1-2|TRBV19|-
CASSIRQGGPYGYTF
TGTGCCAGTAGTATTCGTCAAGGGGGACCCTATGGCTACACCTTC
>few|15|TRBJ1-4|TRBV29-1|-
CSVGTSRSTNEKLFF
TGCAGCGTTGGGACTAGCCGGTCTACTAATGAAAAACTGTTTTTT
>-|16|TRBJ1-1|TRBV27|-
CASSLRVTGLNTEAFF
TGTGCCAGCAGTTTAAGAGTTACAGGTTTGAACACTGAAGCTTTCTTT
>-|14|TRBJ2-1|TRBV28|-
CASIMTGRNNEQFF
TGTGCCAGCATAATGACAGGGAGGAACAATGAGCAGTTCTTC
>once|15|TRBJ1-2|TRBV6-1|TRBD1
CASREFPGQLYGYTF
TGTGCCAGCAGGGAGTTCCCGGGACAGCTCTATGGCTACACCTTC
>once|14|TRBJ1-5|TRBV5-1|TRBD1
CASSAGQRDQPQHF
TGCGCCAGCAGCGCGGGACAGCGTGATCAGCCCCAGCATTTT
>once|13|TRBJ1-6|TRBV29-1|TRBD1
CSFRDRENSPLHF
TGCAGCTTTAGGGACAGGGAAAATTCACCCCTCCACTTT
>-|15|TRBJ2-3|TRBV18|TRBD1
CASSLRGRSTDTQYF
TGTGCCAGCTCTCTTAGGGGGCGCAGCACAGATACGCAGTATTTT
>once|14|TRBJ1-2|TRBV10-3|TRBD1
CAISQGANPNGYTF
TGTGCCATCAGTCAGGGGGCGAATCCGAATGGCTACACCTTC
>-|11|TRBJ1-3|TRBV18|-
CASSSGNTIYF
TGTGCCAGCTCATCGGGAAACACCATATATTTT
>-|13|TRBJ2-5|TRBV19|-
CASTSGNLGTQYF
TGTGCCAGTACCTCAGGGAATTTAGGGACCCAGTACTTC
>-|13|TRBJ2-7|TRBV28|TRBD2
CASRSGGVYEQYF
TGTGCCAGCAGGTCGGGGGGGGTCTACGAGCAGTACTTC
>-|16|TRBJ2-7|TRBV2|TRBD2
CASRREERGEFYEQYF
TGTGCCAGCAGGAGGGAAGAGCGGGGGGAGTTCTACGAGCAGTACTTC
>-|13|TRBJ2-3|TRBV12-2|-
CASRWGGADTQYF
TGTGCAAGTCGGTGGGGGGGGGCAGATACGCAGTATTTT
>-|14|TRBJ2-2|TRBV27|-
CASSFGGAGGELFF
TGTGCCAGCAGTTTCGGAGGGGCAGGCGGGGAGCTGTTTTTT
>-|13|TRBJ1-1|TRBV6-1|-
CASSGQMNTEAFF
TGTGCCAGCAGCGGACAGATGAACACTGAAGCTTTCTTT
>-|15|TRBJ1-2|TRBV11-2|TRBD1
CASSLVGQGNDGYTF
TGTGCCAGCAGCTTAGTGGGACAGGGAAATGATGGCTACACCTTC
>-|15|TRBJ1-6|TRBV27|-
CASSPSGLLNSPLHF
TGTGCCAGCAGTCCGTCGGGTCTCCTTAATTCACCCCTCCACTTT
>few|12|TRBJ1-4|TRBV28|-
CASNRVVEKLFF
TGTGCCAGCAACAGGGTAGTGGAAAAACTGTTTTTT
>-|13|TRBJ1-1|TRBV2|-
CASSESTGSEAFF
TGTGCCAGCAGTGAGTCGACGGGGTCTGAAGCTTTCTTT
>-|14|TRBJ1-6|TRBV9|-
CASSYRSLDSPLHF
TGTGCCAGCAGCTACAGGAGTCTGGATTCACCCCTCCACTTT
>-|16|TRBJ2-4|TRBV6-6|TRBD1
CASSPGTGVAKNIQYF
TGTGCCAGCAGTCCCGGGACAGGTGTAGCCAAAAACATTCAGTACTTC
>-|15|TRBJ2-7|TRBV7-8|TRBD1
CASSGRQGSPYEQYF
TGTGCCAGCAGCGGTAGACAGGGGTCCCCCTACGAGCAGTACTTC
>-|15|TRBJ1-1|TRBV7-9|-
CASSYWTALGTEAFF
TGTGCCAGCAGCTACTGGACAGCTTTGGGCACTGAAGCTTTCTTT
>-|17|TRBJ2-7|TRBV4-2|TRBD2
CASSQDGRGGSSYEQYF
TGTGCCAGCAGCCAAGATGGACGGGGGGGTTCTTCATACGAGCAGTACTTC
>-|15|TRBJ1-5|TRBV6-5|TRBD1
CASRHGQGNNQPQHF
TGTGCCAGCAGACACGGACAGGGGAACAATCAGCCCCAGCATTTT
>few|13|TRBJ1-1|TRBV5-1|-
CASSFQGNTEAFF
TGCGCCAGCAGCTTTCAGGGTAACACTGAAGCTTTCTTT
>once|16|TRBJ2-6|TRBV9|-
CASSVATGLGANVLTF
TGTGCCAGCAGCGTAGCTACGGGATTGGGGGCCAACGTCCTGACTTTC
>-|14|TRBJ2-7|TRBV9|-
CASSVGASSYEQYF
TGTGCCAGCAGCGTAGGAGCTAGCTCCTACGAGCAGTACTTC
>-|13|TRBJ2-7|TRBV5-6|TRBD2
CASSLKAGGKQYF
TGTGCCAGCAGCTTAAAGGCGGGGGGAAAGCAGTACTTC
>-|15|TRBJ1-3|TRBV5-4|TRBD1
CASSRQGASGNTIYF
TGTGCCAGCAGTCGACAGGGGGCCTCTGGAAACACCATATATTTT
>-|14|TRBJ1-1|TRBV29-1|-
CSVTLAGAATEAFF
TGCAGCGTTACCTTGGCGGGGGCGGCCACTGAAGCTTTCTTT
>-|13|TRBJ2-7|TRBV2|TRBD2
CASSVFGGVEQYF
TGTGCCAGCAGTGTTTTTGGGGGGGTCGAGCAGTACTTC
>few|13|TRBJ1-3|TRBV7-2|-
CASSLPPGDTIYF
TGTGCCAGCAGCTTACCACCAGGGGACACCATATATTTT
>-|14|TRBJ2-7|TRBV5-1|-
CASSSGQLPYEQYF
TGCGCCAGCAGCTCCGGACAGCTCCCCTACGAGCAGTACTTC
>-|16|TRBJ2-2|TRBV2|TRBD2
CASRKTSGDPKGELFF
TGTGCCAGCAGGAAGACTAGCGGGGACCCGAAAGGGGAGCTGTTTTTT
>-|13|TRBJ2-1|TRBV27|-
CASSHDSNNEQFF
TGTGCCAGCAGCCACGACTCTAACAATGAGCAGTTCTTC